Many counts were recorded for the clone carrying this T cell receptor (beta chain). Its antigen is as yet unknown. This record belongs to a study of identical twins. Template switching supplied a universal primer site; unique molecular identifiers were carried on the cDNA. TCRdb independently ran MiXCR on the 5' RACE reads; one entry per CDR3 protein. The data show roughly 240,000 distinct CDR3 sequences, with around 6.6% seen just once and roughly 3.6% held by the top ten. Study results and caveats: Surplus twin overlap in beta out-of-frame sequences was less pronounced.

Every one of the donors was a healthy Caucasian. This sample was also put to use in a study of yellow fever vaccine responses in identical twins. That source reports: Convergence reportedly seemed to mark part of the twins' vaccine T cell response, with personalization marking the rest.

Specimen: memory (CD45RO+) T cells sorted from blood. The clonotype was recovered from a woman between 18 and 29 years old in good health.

CDR3 nucleotide sequence: TGCAGCGCCAGTAGGGGAAGCACAGATACGCAGTATTTT. It translates to CSASRGSTDTQYF. V and J are TRBV20-1 and TRBJ2-3; D is possibly TRBD1 (5 bases). The CDR3 extends over 13 amino acids. From germline, CDR1 is DFQATT and CDR2 SNEGSKA (reference sequence).